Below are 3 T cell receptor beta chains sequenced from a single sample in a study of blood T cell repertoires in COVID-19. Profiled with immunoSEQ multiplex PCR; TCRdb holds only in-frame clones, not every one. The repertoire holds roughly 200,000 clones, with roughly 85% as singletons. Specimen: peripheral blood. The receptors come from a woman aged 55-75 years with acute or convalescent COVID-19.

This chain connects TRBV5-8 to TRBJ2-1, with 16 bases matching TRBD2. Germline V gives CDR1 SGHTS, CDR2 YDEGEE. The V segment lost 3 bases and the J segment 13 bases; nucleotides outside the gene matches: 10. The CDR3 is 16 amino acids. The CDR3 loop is CASSWPGTSGRATQFF. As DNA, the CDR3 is TGTGCCAGCAGCTGGCCTGGGACTAGCGGGAGGGCTACCCAGTTCTTC.

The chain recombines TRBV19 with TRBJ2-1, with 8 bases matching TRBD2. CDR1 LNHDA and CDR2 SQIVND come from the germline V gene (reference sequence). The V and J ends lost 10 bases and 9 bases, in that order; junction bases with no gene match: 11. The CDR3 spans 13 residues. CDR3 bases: TGTGCCACCGGGACTAGAAGCTGGCCTGAGCAGTTCTTC. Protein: CATGTRSWPEQFF. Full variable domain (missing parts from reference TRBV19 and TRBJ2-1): DGGITQSPKYLFRKEGQNVTLSCEQNLNHDAMYWYRQDPGQGLRLIYYSQIVNDFQKGDIAEGYSVSREKKESFPLTVTSAQKNPTAFYLCATGTRSWPEQFFGPGTRLTVL.

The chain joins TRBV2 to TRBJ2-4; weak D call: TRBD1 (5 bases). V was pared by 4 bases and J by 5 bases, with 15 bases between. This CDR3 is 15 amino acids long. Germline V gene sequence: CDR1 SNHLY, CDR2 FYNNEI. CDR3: CASSGARVGENIQYF. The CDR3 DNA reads TGTGCCAGCAGTGGGGCCAGGGTGGGTGAAAACATTCAGTACTTC.